This T cell receptor beta chain comes out of a study of cytomegalovirus exposure and HLA in healthy donors (dated by TCRdb to about 2017). Study-level background: According to an earlier analysis of 550 to 750 of the donors, about 179 million T cells yielded roughly 110 million unique TCR beta sequences and 276 Gb of sequence data. An early release covering 550 to 650 HLA-typed donors comprised about 300 gigabases of sequencing data and around 80 million unique TCR sequences. Of the 398 genotyped donors, 65% to 90% fell in the genetic ancestry cluster associated with self-reported Caucasian donors. The aim of the study was to test whether cataloging public T cell receptors could identify signatures of past pathogen exposure. Using immunosequencing, the study profiled T cell repertoires from 500 to 800 subjects and related those repertoires to cytomegalovirus serostatus. Along with the approximately 650-subject first cohort, a separate validation cohort of about 110 different subjects was used. The study combined high-throughput TCR immunosequencing, statistical association of individual TCRs with disease status, and machine learning to predict cytomegalovirus infection status. A later analysis re-analyzed previously published TCR beta repertoires from roughly 630 donors and added high-resolution HLA genotyping to study TCR occurrence patterns. Rather than using new phenotypic data, the later analysis identified candidate immune exposures from TCR beta sequences and from how often those sequences occurred across donors. An earlier analysis of 500 to 750 of the donors applied high-throughput TCR beta sequencing to assess whether each TCR beta V gene segment acted as functional or pseudogenic. Donor age, sex, ethnicity and CMV serostatus were collected together with the repertoire data. In a later genetic analysis, genome-wide SNP genotypes for about 55% of the 666 donors were used, and that subset was treated as a discovery cohort. All discovery cohort repertoires had been generated using a single sequencing platform. HLA typing included class I and class II loci at four-digit resolution. Typing coverage differed by locus: A, B, C, DRB1 and DQB1 were typed in about 620-630 donors, DQA1 in about 500, DPA1 in around 610, and DPB1 in around 440. A few DR-DQ haplotypes were treated as single units for association and clustering because of strong linkage in the cohort. On average, approximately 250,000 unique TCR beta nucleotide sequences were sequenced per donor among more than 350 genotyped donors of the cohort, with roughly 18% of those sequences being non-productive.

Study-wide conclusions, independent of this receptor: According to a later analysis, most CMV-associated TCR beta chains appeared to be HLA-restricted, and the HLA associations seemed to be driven largely by CMV exposure. Assigning TCR associations to individual alleles was difficult when HLA alleles, especially DR and DQ, strongly co-occurred. Broadly in line with IMGT annotations, most TCR beta V segments showed up in productive rearrangements about 87% or about 30% of the time in an earlier analysis of 587 of the donors. In a later genetic analysis, fewer N-insertions in productive TCRs were reported among donors in an Asian-associated ancestry cluster than the roughly 670-donor mean. In a later analysis, around 17,000 TCR beta sequences were associated with specific HLA alleles at a false discovery rate of 0.05. Linkage disequilibrium might explain the correlated functional status among segregating V segments, but an unknown experimental factor could not be excluded. In the study, approximately 160 TCR beta chains were listed as associated with cytomegalovirus. A later analysis found that HLA-associated TCR beta chains were more clonally expanded and had lower generation probabilities than equally common non-associated chains. According to a later analysis, TCR association rates differed among HLA loci, with DRB1 alleles showing the most associated TCRs and HLA-C alleles showing the fewest. Because HLA typing was missing for some donors at each locus, association tests included only the typed subset. In vitro tests confirmed that three of the cytomegalovirus-associated TCR beta chains recognize cytomegalovirus antigens. In a later analysis, several top co-occurrence clusters were reported to appear linked to parvovirus B19, influenza, CMV and Epstein-Barr virus. The sequencing pipeline was judged likely to have produced a cluster of highly shared sequence variants as a technical artifact. Because counts were too low, about 15 rarely observed V segments, including chromosome 9 orphons, were left out of the earlier analysis of 500 to 750 of the donors. Most TCR sequences were seen in very few donors, while some public TCRs were found in many individuals. According to the authors, the approach could potentially be generalized to other disease states and immunological phenotypes. A later genetic analysis associated a missense DCLRE1C variant with V-gene and J-gene trimming of TCR beta chains, and an independent cohort replicated the association. Presence/absence analyses assumed roughly uniform sequencing depth across donors, an assumption that may not hold. A further reported finding was that TCR beta sequences accurately predicted the HLA-A and HLA-B alleles for most subjects in the first cohort. Immune exposure information for the cohort was limited to CMV serostatus. In this cohort, only TCR beta chains were sequenced, and detectable features were limited by the absence of alpha or paired-chain data. Cytomegalovirus status was reported to be diagnosed by the classifier with high specificity and sensitivity in both the original and validation cohorts.

The cohort was made up of 500 to 800 healthy bone marrow donors. At the time of sampling, all cohort members were nominally healthy, though unrecorded immune exposures were likely present. The donor was CMV seropositive and was included in the group of approximately 300 seropositive cohort members. Every donor gave a peripheral blood sample, and the peripheral blood mononuclear cells from that sample were used for TCR beta sequencing. The Qiagen DNeasy Blood Extraction Kit was used to extract genomic DNA from the blood cell samples. As regards this clone: Its antigen specificity is not known. No much larger clone is present one base from it, and per-base qualities are unavailable.

Receptor libraries were prepared by the immunoSEQ multiplex PCR assay. For the multiplex PCR, a mixture combining 60 forward primers for TCR Vbeta segments and 13 reverse primers for TCR Jbeta segments was used. Amplification of the CDR3 region of rearranged TCR beta genes was performed with a multiplex PCR assay on genomic DNA. The amplified TCR beta libraries were sequenced on the Illumina HiSeq System as 87-base-pair reads. For the original study's pipeline: A later analysis tallied 75 million to 95 million unique TCR beta chains across the 666 repertoires, and some 10 million of those chains were shared by two or more donors. A nearest-neighbor algorithm error-corrected the raw reads and collapsed the reads into unique sequences, merging closely related sequences to remove PCR and sequencing errors. To assign V, D and J gene segments, CDR3 sequences were aligned to IMGT reference sequences. For a sequence to be retained, a match of at least six nucleotides to both a V gene segment and a J gene segment was required. Rearrangements were classified as productive when the CDR3 lacked stop codons and remained in frame with V and J, and all other rearrangements were classified as non-productive. Following IMGT convention, CDR3 was defined as the stretch from the second conserved V-encoded cysteine up to the conserved J-encoded phenylalanine. In an earlier analysis of approximately 500 of the donors, sequences lacking an unambiguous match to a single V gene segment were excluded. An earlier analysis of almost 600 of the donors classified V segments as functional when productive rearrangements were above 56.7% and as segregating when the standard deviation between donors was above 5%. A statistical classification framework was built for diagnosing cytomegalovirus status from the catalog of TCR beta chain sequences. In a later analysis, TCR nucleotide sequences were compared against IMGT/GENE-DB human TR gene sequences so that V and J genes could be assigned. The TCRdist pipeline was used in a later analysis to assign CDR3 sequences and most-parsimonious VDJ recombination scenarios. In a later analysis, each TCR beta chain was defined by its CDR3 amino acid sequence together with its V-gene family, and reads without a unique V-gene family were excluded. In a later analysis, 450 to 600 highly shared, low-generation-probability nucleotide sequences were removed to address suspected cross-contamination and a sequencing artifact. A later analysis calculated a clonal expansion index for each public chain from normalized within-repertoire ranks of inferred template counts. A later analysis computed generation probabilities with a VDJ recombination model fitted to out-of-frame rearrangements, and checked the results against IGoR. In a later analysis, hypergeometric tests were used to score TCR-TCR, TCR-HLA and TCR-CMV co-occurrence, with a repertoire-size bias correction applied to TCR pairs. To estimate false discovery rates, a later analysis permuted the HLA or CMV assignments 20 times. In a later analysis, co-occurring TCRs were grouped using DBSCAN, and TCRdist sequence similarity was added for clustering within HLA-allele-positive subsets. Co-occurrence clustering excluded repertoires with fewer than 30,000 or more than 120,000 public chains, plus five with anomalous nucleotide sharing. What TCRdb holds here is the immuneACCESS table cut down to in-frame rearrangements. Part of the clones is not present; checked against another copy, under half of the missing clones reflect an unresolved V gene, and the others are unexplained. D and trimming come from the DNA, and the V and J calls and clone size come from that table. For this sample the table gives 150,000 to 200,000 clones, of which around 79% were detected only once. Jointly, the top ten make up around an eighth of the sample.

The sequence was obtained from a man aged 45-60 years in good health and CMV-seropositive. Sequencing was performed on PBMCs.

The DNA sequence is given as TGTGCCAGCAGCCCCATCCCGACAGGGGCCGGAAACACCATATATTTT. This yields the protein CASSPIPTGAGNTIYF. The rearrangement joined TRBV7-2 to TRBJ1-3; the junction holds 8 bases that match TRBD1. Sequences SGHTA (CDR1) and FQGNSA (CDR2) are obtained from the germline V gene. Its CDR3 holds 16 amino acids, cysteine through phenylalanine. Just CDR3 DNA is preserved here, 48 bases in frame from base 1. V is pruned by 5 bases and J by 4 bases, leaving 10 bases of the junction without a gene match.